The clone carrying this TCR beta chain came up many times. The antigen is not known. The sample originates from a study of regulatory T cells in long-lasting Graves disease. Study-level points and caveats: TCR diversity was lower in persistent Graves' patients than in newly diagnosed ones. Persistent patients shared more public clonotypes (about 2,800) than newly diagnosed patients (around 910).

Time point reported: newly diagnosed GD, antithyroid drugs for less than 3 months. Scientists built the TCR library using RNA that was extracted from PBMCs. Libraries of TCR beta came from iRepertoire HTBI primers plus Arm-PCR of CDR3 regions. TCRdb redid the calling of the multiplex PCR reads with MiXCR, one entry per CDR3 protein. In the table there are approximately 350,000 distinct CDR3 sequences, approximately 15% of which are singletons. In germline, CDR1 is DFQATT, CDR2 SNEGSKA (reference sequence). This CDR3 spans 14 amino acids. Trimming took off 1 base at V and 1 base at J, with 9 bases between the two ends. These data were also filed under a second study, of T cells in Graves' hyperthyroidism and ophthalmopathy. This second study says: Disease duration under 2 months; hyperthyroidism patients were aged 18 to 65. Most thyroid clonotypes with frequency above 0.001 were detected in blood.

The chain joins TRBV20-1 to TRBJ2-3; D possibly matches TRBD1 or TRBD2 (6 bases each). The source of this sequence is a man in his forties or fifties with Graves disease. The input for sequencing was peripheral blood mononuclear cells (PBMCs), taken at new diagnosis, from a patient treated with antithyroid drugs. Written as DNA, the CDR3 is TGCAGTGCTAGAGTGAGGGGGGGCACAGATACGCAGTATTTT. Its translation is CSARVRGGTDTQYF.